This paragraph reports one T cell receptor (beta chain). This sample is part of a study of PD-L1 blockade in urothelial cancer. Study details: Males with bladder-origin urothelial cancer constituted about 90% of the 29 patients. Blood drawn 3 weeks (second dose) and 6 weeks after treatment start was analyzed.

Time point denoted: pretreatment peripheral blood. Patients were living with locally advanced or metastatic urothelial carcinoma. Produced via immunoSEQ multiplex PCR; TCRdb's table is partial and in-frame only. The sample includes tens of thousands of clones, around nine tenths of them seen just once. Germline values: CDR1 MDHEN, CDR2 SYDVKM. The CDR3 loop spans 16 amino acids. The V gene end was trimmed by 5 bases and the J gene end by 4 bases; junction bases not matched to a gene: 7. The J gene is TRBJ2-7, the V gene TRBV28; TRBD2 matches at 14 bases. The source was PBMCs, collected around atezolizumab (anti-PD-L1) treatment. The sequence came from a woman aged 55-75 years with urothelial cancer. The CDR3 spells CASSPLGTSGSYEQYF. The CDR3 DNA reads TGTGCCAGCAGTCCCTTAGGGACTAGCGGGAGTTACGAGCAGTACTTC.